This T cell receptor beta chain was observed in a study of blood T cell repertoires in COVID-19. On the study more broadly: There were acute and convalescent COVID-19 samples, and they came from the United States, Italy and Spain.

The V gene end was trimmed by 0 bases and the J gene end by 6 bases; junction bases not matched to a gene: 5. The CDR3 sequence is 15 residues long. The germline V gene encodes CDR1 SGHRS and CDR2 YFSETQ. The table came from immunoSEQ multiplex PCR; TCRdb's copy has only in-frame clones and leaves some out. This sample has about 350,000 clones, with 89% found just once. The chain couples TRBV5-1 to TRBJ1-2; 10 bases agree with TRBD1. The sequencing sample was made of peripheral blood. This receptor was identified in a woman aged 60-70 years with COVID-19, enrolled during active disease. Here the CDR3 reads CASSLGQGAIDGYTF. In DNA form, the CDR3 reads TGCGCCAGCAGCTTGGGACAGGGGGCCATAGATGGCTACACCTTC.